These 21 T cell receptor beta chains came from one sample sequenced in a study of blood T cell dynamics during melanoma immunotherapy. The time point: week 3, after first cycle of checkpoint inhibitor. The assay was immunoSEQ multiplex PCR, and TCRdb's table has in-frame clones only and misses some. The table has several thousand clones, 88% seen once. This material consisted of blood, taken from a patient treated with checkpoint blockade. The receptor set was obtained from a human donor with melanoma.

The rearrangement joins TRBV5-8 to TRBJ2-3; 9 bases are shared with TRBD1. The ends lost 4 bases at V and 3 bases at J; junction bases unmatched: 9. The germline CDR1 and CDR2 sequences are SGHTS and YDEGEE. The CDR3 spans 16 residues. CDR3 coding DNA: TGTGCCAGCAGCCCTGGGACAGGGCATCAGACAGATACGCAGTATTTT. It encodes CASSPGTGHQTDTQYF.

In nucleotides, the CDR3 is TGTGCCAGCAGCCATCACTACGAGCAGTACTTC. Its protein is CASSHHYEQYF. The J gene is TRBJ2-7, the V gene TRBV14; D is uncertain. Germline V gene data show CDR1 as SGHDN and CDR2 as FVKESK. V was cut by 3 bases and J by 3 bases, with 3 bases left in between. The CDR3 is 11 residues long.

The chain uses TRBV30 and TRBJ2-3; no reliable D call. Trimming stripped 2 bases from V and 2 bases from J, with 8 bases between. The V gene's germline CDR1 is GTSNPN and CDR2 SVGIG (reference sequence). The CDR3 extends over 13 amino acids. CDR3 sequence reads: CAWSRLDTDTQYF. CDR3 nucleotides: TGTGCCTGGAGTCGACTTGACACAGATACGCAGTATTTT.

The rearrangement joins TRBV5-6 to TRBJ1-2, with 7 bases aligning to TRBD1. The germline V gene encodes CDR1 SGHDT and CDR2 YYEEEE. The CDR3 runs to 13 residues. J lost 7 bases, V lost 4 bases, and 7 bases had no gene match. The CDR3 is CASSKDRTTGYTF. For the CDR3, the DNA is TGTGCCAGCAGCAAGGACAGGACCACTGGCTACACCTTC.

The genes are TRBV10-3 and TRBJ2-1; D perhaps matches TRBD2 (6 bases). This CDR3 spans 15 amino acids. CDR1 is ENHRY, CDR2 SYGVKD, per germline. V was pared by 6 bases and J by 7 bases, with 19 bases between. CDR3 amino acids: CAIRPSLGGANEQFF. The DNA for the CDR3 is TGTGCCATCAGGCCGAGTTTAGGAGGGGCGAATGAGCAGTTCTTC.

The table lists this clone with a count of one. The DNA for the CDR3 is TGCAGCGTTACAGGGTCCTCGTACGAGCAGTACTTC. Its translation is CSVTGSSYEQYF. The rearrangement joins TRBV29-1 to TRBJ2-7, with D possibly TRBD1 on 6 matching bases. Deletions cut 5 bases from V and 4 bases from J, with 12 bases between. This CDR3 has 12 amino acids. CDR1 is SQVTM and CDR2 is ANQGSEA in the germline V gene.

The chain carries TRBV5-1 and TRBJ2-5; D not resolved. With 0 bases removed from V and 4 bases from J, the gap between germline ends came to 10 bases. Germline V gives CDR1 SGHRS, CDR2 YFSETQ. This CDR3 spans 14 amino acids. CDR3 residues: CASSLGLYSETQYF. Here the CDR3 DNA reads TGCGCCAGCAGCTTGGGGCTATATTCAGAGACCCAGTACTTC.

V and J are TRBV6-5 and TRBJ1-5; possible D gene TRBD1, 6 bases. The CDR3 has 12 residues. Germline CDR1 MNHEY, CDR2 SVGAGI. V gave up 6 bases and J gave up 11 bases, with 14 bases separating them. The DNA for the CDR3 is TGTGCCAGCAGGGATGGACAGCCAGCCCAGCATTTT. This encodes CASRDGQPAQHF.

This chain links TRBV18 with TRBJ2-7; maybe TRBD1 (6 bases). Germline CDR1 KGHSH, CDR2 LQKENI. V shed 6 bases and J shed 13 bases, with 19 bases lying between them. This CDR3 region has 12 residues. The CDR3: CASSGVGDRKYF. CDR3 in DNA: TGTGCCAGCTCGGGGGTAGGCGACAGGAAATACTTC.

J is TRBJ2-3 and V is TRBV11-2, with 9 bases lining up with TRBD2. In germline, CDR1 is SGHAT, CDR2 FQNNGV. Losses at the gene ends were 8 bases for V and 3 bases for J; bases not matched to a gene: 9. The CDR3 is 15 amino acids. The chain's CDR3 is CASVRAGGRTDTQYF. The CDR3 coding sequence is TGTGCCAGCGTCAGAGCGGGGGGTCGGACAGATACGCAGTATTTT.

V gene TRBV7-6 combines with J gene TRBJ2-1; 10 bases match TRBD2. Trimming removed 1 base from V and 3 bases from J; junction bases left unmatched: 3. The CDR3 spans 16 residues. Germline loops: CDR1 SGHVS, CDR2 FNYEAQ. Here the CDR3 reads CASSLGAGGYYNEQFF. The CDR3 DNA is TGTGCCAGCAGCTTAGGAGCGGGGGGGTACTACAATGAGCAGTTCTTC. The full variable domain, its missing parts supplied by reference TRBV7-6 and TRBJ2-1, is GAGVSQSPRYKVTKRGQDVALRCDPISGHVSLYWYRQALGQGPEFLTYFNYEAQQDKSGLPNDRFSAERPEGSISTLTIQRTEQRDSAMYRCASSLGAGGYYNEQFFGPGTRLTVL.

The rearrangement uses TRBV6-6 and TRBJ2-7; tentative D call: TRBD1 (6 bases). The V and J ends lost 5 bases and 3 bases respectively, with 11 bases between them. The CDR3 runs 13 residues. Looked up from germline, CDR1 is MNHNY and CDR2 is SVGAGI (reference sequence). This CDR3 reads CASSPGQYYEQYF. DNA for the CDR3: TGTGCCAGCAGTCCCGGACAGTACTACGAGCAGTACTTC.

V gene TRBV19 combines with J gene TRBJ2-7; D call uncertain. CDR3 size: 14 residues. Germline CDR1 is LNHDA and CDR2 is SQIVND (reference sequence). V was cut by 5 bases and J by 1 base, with 12 bases left in between. CDR3 DNA sequence: TGTGCCAGTAGTCAGCCAGGAATATCCTACGAGCAGTACTTC. Protein sequence: CASSQPGISYEQYF.

This clone occurred once. This chain connects TRBV9 to TRBJ1-1; D may be TRBD1 (6 bases). The V end lost 3 bases, the J end lost 1 base, and 7 bases lay between the germline ends. CDR1 SGDLS and CDR2 YYNGEE come from the germline V gene. The CDR3 has 13 amino acids. CDR3 DNA: TGTGCCAGCAGCGGACAGGAGAACACTGAAGCTTTCTTT. This translates into CASSGQENTEAFF. Using reference TRBV9 and TRBJ1-1 for the parts outside the CDR3, the full variable domain is DSGVTQTPKHLITATGQRVTLRCSPRSGDLSVYWYQQSLDQGLQFLIQYYNGEERAKGNILERFSAQQFPDLHSELNLSSLELGDSALYFCASSGQENTEAFFGQGTRLTVV.

V gene TRBV25-1 combines with J gene TRBJ2-2; D unclear. CDR3 length equals 15 residues. Trimming removed 4 bases at V and 1 base at J, with 10 bases between. Per germline, CDR1 MGHDK and CDR2 SYGVNS. This CDR3 reads CASSVLAENTGELFF. As DNA, the CDR3 is TGTGCCAGCAGTGTTTTGGCAGAGAACACCGGGGAGCTGTTTTTT.

CDR3 nucleotides: TGTGCCAGCAGTTCCCACAGGAACCCGTCCAGCCAAGGCGAGCAGTACTTC. Protein product: CASSSHRNPSSQGEQYF. The chain uses TRBV28 and TRBJ2-7, with a possible D match to TRBD1 (5 bases). The V end lost 4 bases, the J end lost 6 bases, and 25 bases lay between the germline ends. Germline V CDR1 and CDR2: MDHEN, SYDVKM. The CDR3 is 17 residues long.

The chain couples TRBV28 to TRBJ2-3, with unresolved D. CDR1 is MDHEN, CDR2 SYDVKM, per germline. This CDR3 is built from 13 residues. V was trimmed by 1 base and J by 5 bases, leaving 7 bases between them. CDR3 coding DNA: TGTGCCAGCAGTTTATTTCATCAAGATACGCAGTATTTT. Amino acid sequence: CASSLFHQDTQYF.

This chain's CDR3 is CAISVGGGPTEAFF. The CDR3, as DNA: TGTGCCATCAGTGTCGGAGGGGGACCCACTGAAGCTTTCTTT. J is TRBJ1-1 and V is TRBV10-3; TRBD1 might be the D (6 bases). V was cut by 4 bases and J by 4 bases, with 13 bases left in between. There are 14 residues in the CDR3. The germline CDR1 and CDR2 sequences are ENHRY and SYGVKD.

This clone has only one observation. J is TRBJ2-1 and V is TRBV19, with 9 bases fitting TRBD1. The CDR3 is made up of 15 amino acids. Germline CDR1 is LNHDA and CDR2 is SQIVND (reference sequence). V was pared by 1 base and J by 6 bases, with 4 bases of the junction left unmatched. CDR3 sequence reads: CASSIGGTGINEQFF. CDR3 in DNA: TGTGCCAGTAGTATAGGGGGGACAGGGATCAATGAGCAGTTCTTC.

The chain joins TRBV19 to TRBJ2-4; D is possibly TRBD1 or TRBD2 (5 bases each). The germline gives CDR1 LNHDA, CDR2 SQIVND (reference sequence). V was pared by 8 bases and J by 7 bases, with 15 bases between. The length of the CDR3 is 13 residues. The chain's CDR3 is CASRRRESNIQYF. The CDR3 bases are TGTGCCAGTCGGCGCAGGGAGTCGAACATTCAGTACTTC.

This chain connects TRBV6-5 to TRBJ1-5, with 8 bases identical to TRBD1. From germline, CDR1 is MNHEY and CDR2 SVGAGI. After removal of 5 bases from V and 4 bases from J, the junction contained 4 bases not matched to a gene. This CDR3 spans 14 amino acids. The CDR3 sequence: CASSQQGGNQPQHF. Written as DNA, the CDR3 is TGTGCCAGCAGTCAACAGGGGGGGAATCAGCCCCAGCATTTT.